Following are 4 T cell receptor beta chains from one sample sequenced in a study of neurological immune-mediated disorders. TCRdb passed the 5' RACE reads through MiXCR, listing each CDR3 protein once. The sample yields some 30,000 distinct CDR3 sequences, 15% seen once. Sequencing input: PBMCs. The receptors were sampled from a man in his 70s in good health.

This clonotype was counted at least ten times. V and J are TRBV19 and TRBJ2-1; 7 bases align to TRBD2. The CDR3 loop spans 16 amino acids. Germline V gene data show CDR1 as LNHDA and CDR2 as SQIVND (reference sequence). Trimming at V came to 4 bases and at J to 0 bases, leaving 6 bases not matched to a gene. DNA of the CDR3: TGTGCCAGTAGTAGGAGCGGGGTGAGCTCCTACAATGAGCAGTTCTTC. Amino acids: CASSRSGVSSYNEQFF.

This clonotype occurred a few times. CDR3 loop: CASSFGTGGTEKLFF. The CDR3 DNA follows: TGTGCCAGCAGTTTCGGGACAGGGGGCACGGAAAAACTGTTTTTT. The chain carries TRBV12-3 or TRBV12-4 and TRBJ1-4, with 12 bases matching TRBD1. The V and J ends lost 3 bases and 8 bases, in that order; junction bases with no gene match: 4. The CDR3 has 15 residues.

A remark on this clonotype: The junction departs from germline at one end; a sequencing error may be responsible. This chain uses TRBV7-8 with TRBJ2-7; D is possibly TRBD1 (6 bases). The germline V gene encodes CDR1 SGHVS and CDR2 FQNEAQ. This CDR3 is 15 amino acids long. In nucleotides, the CDR3 is TGTACCAGCAGCTTAGCGCAGGGGCCAGCCTACGAGCAGTACTTC. Protein sequence: CTSSLAQGPAYEQYF.

This clonotype was counted at least ten times. CDR3 in amino acids: CASSSGLAGGTDEQYF. CDR3 nucleotide sequence: TGTGCCAGCAGTTCCGGACTAGCGGGGGGGACCGACGAGCAGTACTTC. The chain recombines TRBV12-3 or TRBV12-4 with TRBJ2-7; 15 positions agree with TRBD2. The CDR3 has 16 amino acids. The junction had 6 bases not matched to a gene; V was cut back by 4 bases and J by 5 bases.